One and the same sample provided the 2 T cell receptor beta chains below, sequenced in a study of CD8 T cells in Susac syndrome. Reverse transcription of about 0.5 to 1 ug RNA was carried out with random hexamers. TCRdb reprocessed the immunoSEQ multiplex PCR reads with MiXCR, giving one entry per CDR3 protein. Among under 250,000 distinct CDR3 sequences listed, 80% to 95% were seen once. Source material: CD4+ T cells from PBMCs. These receptors were obtained from a human donor with multiple sclerosis.

The rearrangement links TRBV14 to TRBJ2-7; 9 bases map to TRBD1. Germline CDR1 reads SGHDN; CDR2 reads FVKESK. The CDR3 is made up of 14 amino acids. The V segment lost 4 bases and the J segment 6 bases; nucleotides outside the gene matches: 7. The DNA for the CDR3 is TGTGCCAGCAGCCGAGGGACAGGGCTCGGCGAGCAGTACTTC. Amino acids: CASSRGTGLGEQYF.

The chain employs TRBV5-1 and TRBJ1-1; tentative D call: TRBD1 (5 bases). This CDR3 is 15 amino acids long. V was pared by 0 bases and J by 1 base, with 10 bases between. CDR1 and CDR2 (germline): SGHRS, YFSETQ. This CDR3 is CASSLAPTGNTEAFF. The CDR3 bases are TGCGCCAGCAGCTTGGCCCCTACAGGGAACACTGAAGCTTTCTTT.